The 29 T cell receptor beta chains listed next were all sequenced from one sample in a study of CD8 T cells in ankylosing spondylitis (TCRdb year 2017). The library was generated by 5' RACE. Instrument used: Illumina HiSeq 2500. TCRdb cleaned the public reads at Q25 with fastp, built clones with MiXCR and kept in-frame beta chains. Each entry merges the rows of one CDR3 protein and shows their most common DNA and genes. The sample includes around 230,000 distinct CDR3 sequences, with 8% to 9.5% observed a single time. The ten largest clonotypes hold about 6.5% of the sample. Sequencing was carried out using blood, either unsorted or a sorted T cell fraction (not recorded which). The receptors originated from a male donor with ankylosing spondylitis or in good health (not recorded which).

This clonotype was seen ten or more times. The chain recombines TRBV10-2 with TRBJ2-2; D ambiguous. The CDR3 runs to 13 residues. Trimming left V 3 bases short and J 4 bases short, with 6 bases between. CDR1 and CDR2 (germline): WSHSY, SAAADI. Written as DNA, the CDR3 is TGCGCCAGCAGTGAAGGAATCACCGGGGAGCTGTTTTTT. Encoded protein: CASSEGITGELFF.

The rearrangement uses TRBV29-1 and TRBJ2-3; D is unclear. Trimming took off 4 bases at V and 0 bases at J, with 23 bases between the two ends. CDR1 SQVTM and CDR2 ANQGSEA come from the germline V gene. This CDR3 has 18 amino acids. The CDR3 here is CSVGRLRAERSSTDTQYF. DNA of the CDR3: TGCAGCGTTGGCCGACTCAGAGCCGAGAGGAGTAGCACAGATACGCAGTATTTT.

Turning to this clonotype: A clone one base away is much larger, so this may be a read error. The chain is built from TRBV7-3 and TRBJ2-5, with 9 nucleotides matching TRBD1. V shed 0 bases, J shed 2 bases, and the junction held 13 bases outside the gene matches. From germline, CDR1 is SGHTA and CDR2 FQGTGA. The CDR3 runs to 19 residues. The CDR3 protein is CASSLTYWTGAENQETQYF. In DNA form, the CDR3 reads TGTGCCAGCAGCTTAACGTATTGGACAGGGGCAGAGAATCAAGAGACCCAGTACTTC.

This clonotype was observed at least ten times. This chain links TRBV7-2 with TRBJ2-7, with no clear D. The CDR3 extends over 12 amino acids. V lost 6 bases, J lost 5 bases, and 11 bases lay in between. The germline V gene encodes CDR1 SGHTA and CDR2 FQGNSA. The CDR3 here is CASSWVKNEQYF. The CDR3, as DNA: TGTGCCAGCAGTTGGGTGAAGAACGAGCAGTACTTC.

The chain links TRBV18 to TRBJ1-5, with D hard to call. V lost 5 bases, J lost 9 bases, and 11 bases lay in between. Germline V gene lookup returns CDR1 KGHSH and CDR2 LQKENI. The CDR3 consists of 12 residues. CDR3 amino acids: CASSSREGPQHF. DNA for the CDR3: TGTGCCAGCTCATCGCGGGAGGGGCCCCAGCATTTT.

This clonotype was observed many times. The chain combines TRBV6-1 with TRBJ2-2, with 10 nucleotides matching TRBD2. The length of the CDR3 is 15 residues. Losses at the gene ends were 6 bases for V and 2 bases for J; bases not matched to a gene: 3. Germline V gives CDR1 MNHNS, CDR2 SASEGT. CDR3 protein: CASRRTSGNTGELFF. CDR3 bases: TGTGCCAGCAGGAGGACTAGCGGCAACACCGGGGAGCTGTTTTTT.

In its sample, this clonotype was seen many times. This rearrangement joins TRBV7-9 to TRBJ1-6; no clear D gene. Germline CDR1 is SEHNR and CDR2 is FQNEAQ (reference sequence). V was clipped by 2 bases and J by 9 bases, with 8 bases between them. The CDR3 sequence is 13 residues long. Here the CDR3 reads CASSLSLGSPLHF. In nucleotides, the CDR3 is TGTGCCAGCAGCTTAAGTCTGGGTTCACCCCTCCACTTT.

This clonotype was detected many times. A junction end diverges from the germline sequence, so it may reflect a read error. The chain joins TRBV7-2 to TRBJ1-5; D possibly corresponds to TRBD1 (5 bases). The V gene's germline CDR1 is SGHTA and CDR2 FQGNSA. This CDR3 contains 13 residues. The CDR3 protein is CASSLEGSQPQHF. For the CDR3, the DNA is TGCGCCAGCAGCTTGGAGGGGTCGCAGCCCCAGCATTTT.

This clonotype has a count of ten or more. The rearrangement links TRBV29-1 to TRBJ1-4, with D possibly matching TRBD1 (5 bases). Germline CDR1 is SQVTM and CDR2 is ANQGSEA. Trimming shortened V by 5 bases and J by 2 bases, and 9 bases separated the two germline ends. The CDR3 runs to 13 residues. The CDR3 is CSVTAGTNEKLFF. The CDR3 bases are TGCAGCGTTACGGCAGGGACTAATGAAAAACTGTTTTTT.

The rearrangement uses TRBV5-6 and TRBJ2-1; 8 positions match TRBD1. V was pared by 6 bases and J by 0 bases, with 11 bases of the junction left unmatched. The germline V gene encodes CDR1 SGHDT and CDR2 YYEEEE. The CDR3 is 17 amino acids. CDR3 coding DNA: TGTGCCAGCATTCGGATCGGACAGGGAAACTCCTACAATGAGCAGTTCTTC. Translating it yields CASIRIGQGNSYNEQFF.

This clonotype occurred many times. The rearrangement links TRBV20-1 to TRBJ2-3, with 12 bases lining up with TRBD2. Germline V gene sequence: CDR1 DFQATT, CDR2 SNEGSKA (reference sequence). J was trimmed by 0 bases and V by 6 bases; bases with no gene match: 1. CDR3 length: 14 amino acids. DNA for the CDR3: TGCAGTGCCCTAGCGGGGGGGAGCACAGATACGCAGTATTTT. Residues: CSALAGGSTDTQYF.

Concerning this clonotype: A much more abundant neighbour one base away suggests this may be a read error. This CDR3 fails to terminate in the conserved phenylalanine or tryptophan, so it likely reflects a read error. The chain joins TRBV4-2 to TRBJ1-4, with a weak D call TRBD1 (5 bases). The germline CDR1 and CDR2 sequences are LGHNA and YNFKEQ. The V gene lost 0 bases and the J gene lost 5 bases, with 7 bases spanning the gap. The CDR3 extends over 14 amino acids. The CDR3 sequence is CASSQERGNEKLFV. CDR3 sequence (DNA): TGTGCCAGCAGCCAAGAGAGGGGAAATGAAAAACTGTTTGTT.

Points on this clonotype: A much larger clonotype is one base distant, so this may be a read error. The chain links TRBV29-1 to TRBJ2-6; D not certain. CDR3 length equals 13 residues. The germline V gene encodes CDR1 SQVTM and CDR2 ANQGSEA. V was pared by 6 bases and J by 2 bases, with 8 bases between. CDR3 DNA sequence: TGCAGCGTCCTTCCCACTGGGGCCAACGTCCTGACTTTC. Translated: CSVLPTGANVLTF.

This clonotype was observed a few times. The rearrangement joins TRBV11-2 to TRBJ2-7; D possibly corresponds to TRBD2 (7 bases). The germline V gene encodes CDR1 SGHAT and CDR2 FQNNGV. The CDR3 runs to 18 residues. The V gene lost 3 bases and the J gene lost 4 bases, with 25 bases spanning the gap. CDR3 in amino acids: CASSFPTRGGREVYEQYF. CDR3 nucleotides: TGTGCCAGCAGCTTTCCAACGCGAGGGGGACGGGAGGTGTACGAGCAGTACTTC.

This clonotype was detected many times. V is TRBV20-1 and J is TRBJ1-1; unclear D gene. Germline CDR1 is DFQATT and CDR2 is SNEGSKA (reference sequence). The CDR3 loop spans 12 amino acids. The V end was cut by 4 bases, the J end by 4 bases, with 10 bases between. The CDR3: CSAIVLATEAFF. CDR3 DNA sequence: TGCAGTGCTATAGTCCTTGCCACTGAAGCTTTCTTT.

This clonotype was found many times. The gene calls are TRBV7-9 and TRBJ1-5; 9 nucleotides align to TRBD1. The germline V gene has CDR1 SEHNR and CDR2 FQNEAQ (reference sequence). J lost 3 bases, V lost 5 bases, and 8 bases had no gene match. The length of the CDR3 is 16 residues. The CDR3 sequence: CASSRGTGGDNQPQHF. In DNA form, the CDR3 reads TGTGCCAGCAGCCGGGGAACAGGGGGCGACAATCAGCCCCAGCATTTT.

There are many counts of this clonotype. V is TRBV4-3 and J is TRBJ2-2; D not resolved. The CDR3 runs 16 residues. Trimming took off 0 bases at V and 5 bases at J, with 13 bases between the two ends. Germline-derived CDR1 and CDR2 are LGHNA and YSLEER. The CDR3 DNA follows: TGCGCCAGCAGCCAAGATTTATTCGACGTGACCGGGGAGCTGTTTTTT. The encoded protein is CASSQDLFDVTGELFF.

Only a few counts were recorded for this clonotype. This chain uses TRBV5-1 with TRBJ2-3; the match to TRBD1 covers 7 bases. CDR1 and CDR2 (germline): SGHRS, YFSETQ. This CDR3 has 15 residues. Unmatched junction bases numbered 4, after V lost 0 bases and J lost 3 bases. CDR3 protein: CASSLEGGGTDTQYF. For the CDR3, the DNA is TGCGCCAGCAGCTTGGAAGGGGGCGGGACAGATACGCAGTATTTT.

The gene calls are TRBV7-6 and TRBJ2-1; D may be TRBD1 or TRBD2 (5 bases each). The germline V gene encodes CDR1 SGHVS and CDR2 FNYEAQ. V dropped 2 bases and J dropped 6 bases, with 14 bases sitting between them. The CDR3 consists of 15 residues. The CDR3 sequence is CASSLTGGTCNEQFF. CDR3 sequence (DNA): TGTGCCAGCAGCTTAACTGGGGGAACCTGCAATGAGCAGTTCTTC. Variable domain in full (rest from reference TRBV7-6 and TRBJ2-1): GAGVSQSPRYKVTKRGQDVALRCDPISGHVSLYWYRQALGQGPEFLTYFNYEAQQDKSGLPNDRFSAERPEGSISTLTIQRTEQRDSAMYRCASSLTGGTCNEQFFGPGTRLTVL.

The gene calls are TRBV7-9 and TRBJ1-1, with D unclear. Germline CDR1 is SEHNR and CDR2 is FQNEAQ (reference sequence). With 4 bases removed from V and 5 bases from J, the gap between germline ends came to 8 bases. There are 12 residues in the CDR3. For the CDR3, the DNA is TGTGCCAGCAGCTCGGGCCGAACTGAAGCTTTCTTT. Its translation: CASSSGRTEAFF.

This clonotype came up many times. The chain recombines TRBV29-1 with TRBJ2-1; D is unclear. With 0 bases removed from V and 5 bases from J, the gap between germline ends came to 8 bases. The germline CDR1 and CDR2 sequences are SQVTM and ANQGSEA. The length of the CDR3 is 13 residues. Written as DNA, the CDR3 is TGCAGCGTTGAAGACAGGTGGGACAATGAGCAGTTCTTC. Residues: CSVEDRWDNEQFF.

This clonotype was observed many times. V usage is TRBV25-1 and J usage is TRBJ2-3, with TRBD1 as a possible D gene (5 bases). The V and J ends lost 6 bases and 2 bases respectively, with 18 bases between them. The CDR3 sequence is 16 residues long. From germline, CDR1 is MGHDK and CDR2 SYGVNS. CDR3 region: CASSRRGPQNTDTQYF. CDR3 DNA: TGTGCCAGCAGCCGAAGGGGCCCACAGAACACAGATACGCAGTATTTT.

This clonotype was recorded at least ten times. V usage is TRBV5-1 and J usage is TRBJ2-5; D unclear. Germline values: CDR1 SGHRS, CDR2 YFSETQ. Trimming removed 3 bases from V and 5 bases from J, with 8 bases in between. The CDR3 spans 12 residues. CDR3 sequence (DNA): TGCGCCAGCAGCTCTCCTAGGGAGACCCAGTACTTC. Encoded protein: CASSSPRETQYF.

This clonotype was counted only a few times. CDR3 sequence (DNA): TGTGCCAGCAGCAGAACCACAGGGGGCTATAATTCACCCCTCCACTTT. Encoded protein: CASSRTTGGYNSPLHF. The chain uses TRBV6-1 and TRBJ1-6; 8 positions agree with TRBD1. The CDR3 sequence is 16 residues long. The V gene end was trimmed by 6 bases and the J gene end by 3 bases; junction bases not matched to a gene: 7. Germline CDR1 and CDR2: MNHNS and SASEGT.

There are many counts of this clonotype. This chain links TRBV29-1 with TRBJ2-5, with a weak D call TRBD1 (5 bases). CDR1 SQVTM and CDR2 ANQGSEA come from the germline V gene. V gave up 4 bases and J gave up 1 base, with 16 bases separating them. The CDR3 covers 15 residues. CDR3 residues: CSVGVPKGLQETQYF. The CDR3 DNA follows: TGCAGCGTTGGGGTCCCTAAGGGGCTCCAAGAGACCCAGTACTTC.

This chain connects TRBV5-1 to TRBJ2-5; 11 bases fit TRBD1. This CDR3 contains 18 residues. CDR1 is SGHRS, CDR2 YFSETQ, per germline. V lost 4 bases, J lost 2 bases, and 13 bases stayed unmatched. The CDR3 bases are TGCGCCAGCAGCAACCGCCAGGGACAGGGGGGATTTCAAGAGACCCAGTACTTC. Protein sequence: CASSNRQGQGGFQETQYF.

This clonotype has at least ten counts. V gene TRBV12-3 or TRBV12-4 combines with J gene TRBJ1-2; 9 bases fit TRBD1. CDR3 length equals 14 residues. V shed 4 bases and J 6 bases; nucleotides not matched to a gene: 6. In nucleotides, the CDR3 is TGTGCCAGCAGTTCCGACAGGGGGTACCATGGCTACACCTTC. Amino acid sequence: CASSSDRGYHGYTF.

This clonotype was recorded at least ten times. The chain has TRBV20-1 and TRBJ1-2; D perhaps matches TRBD1 (5 bases). The CDR3 is made up of 14 amino acids. Germline CDR1 is DFQATT and CDR2 is SNEGSKA (reference sequence). V lost 5 bases, J lost 2 bases, and 15 bases lay in between. This CDR3 is CSAPEGLGNYGYTF. The CDR3 nucleotides are TGCAGTGCTCCGGAGGGGTTAGGGAACTATGGCTACACCTTC.

In this sample, this clonotype turned up a few times. V is TRBV19 and J is TRBJ2-6; 10 bases map to TRBD2. Germline assignment: CDR1 LNHDA and CDR2 SQIVND (reference sequence). The trim removed 7 bases at V and 3 bases at J, leaving 6 bases unmatched. The CDR3 spans 16 residues. CDR3 in amino acids: CASTETSGYGANVLTF. The CDR3 region has the DNA TGTGCCAGTACCGAGACTAGCGGGTATGGGGCCAACGTCCTGACTTTC.